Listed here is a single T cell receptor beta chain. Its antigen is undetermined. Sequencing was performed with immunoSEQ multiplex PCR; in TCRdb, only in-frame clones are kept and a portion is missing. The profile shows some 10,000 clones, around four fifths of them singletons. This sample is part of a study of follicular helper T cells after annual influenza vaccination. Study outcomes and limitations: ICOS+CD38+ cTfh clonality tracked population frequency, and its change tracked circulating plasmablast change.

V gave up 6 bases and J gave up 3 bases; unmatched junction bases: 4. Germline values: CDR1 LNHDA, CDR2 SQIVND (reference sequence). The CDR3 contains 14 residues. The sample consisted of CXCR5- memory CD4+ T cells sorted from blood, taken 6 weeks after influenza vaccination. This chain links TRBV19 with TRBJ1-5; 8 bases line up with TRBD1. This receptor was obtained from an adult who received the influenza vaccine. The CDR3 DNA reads TGTGCCAGTAGAACAGGGGGATCCAATCAGCCCCAGCATTTT. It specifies CASRTGGSNQPQHF.